This T cell receptor (beta chain) was recorded in a study of technical replicates of blood from several donors. The CDR3 extends over 13 amino acids. V lost 6 bases and J 7 bases, leaving 13 bases between the germline ends. CDR1 and CDR2 (germline): SGHVS, FNYEAQ. Assay used: immunoSEQ multiplex PCR; TCRdb lists only in-frame clones, some missing. The sample lists more than 65,000 clones; 97% were seen once. The V gene is TRBV7-6, the J gene TRBJ2-1; D may be TRBD2 (5 bases). Sequencing input: T cells isolated from PBMCs. The sequence came from a human donor in good health. CDR3 nucleotide sequence: TGTGCCAGCAGATCTAGCCTGAGTAATGAGCAGTTCTTC. This codes for CASRSSLSNEQFF.